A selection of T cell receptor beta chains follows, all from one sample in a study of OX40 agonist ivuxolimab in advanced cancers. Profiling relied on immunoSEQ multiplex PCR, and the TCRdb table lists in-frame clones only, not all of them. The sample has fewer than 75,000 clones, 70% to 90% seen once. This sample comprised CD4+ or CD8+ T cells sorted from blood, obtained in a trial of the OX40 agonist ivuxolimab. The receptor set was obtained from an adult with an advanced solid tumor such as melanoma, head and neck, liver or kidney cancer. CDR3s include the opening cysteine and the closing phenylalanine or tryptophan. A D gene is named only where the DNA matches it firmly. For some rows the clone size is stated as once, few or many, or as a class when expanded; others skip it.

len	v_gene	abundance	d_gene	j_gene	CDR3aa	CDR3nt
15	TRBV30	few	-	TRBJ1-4	CACEWLLGKGEKLFF	TGTGCCTGTGAATGGCTTCTTGGCAAGGGTGAAAAACTGTTTTTT
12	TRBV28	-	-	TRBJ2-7	CASSPDVYEQYF	TGTGCCAGCAGCCCCGACGTCTACGAGCAGTACTTC
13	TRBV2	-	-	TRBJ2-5	CASSQNRQETQYF	TGTGCCAGCAGCCAGAACAGGCAAGAGACCCAGTACTTC
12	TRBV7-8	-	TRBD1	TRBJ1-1	CASSSLQGEAFF	TGTGCCAGCAGCTCCTTACAGGGGGAAGCTTTCTTT
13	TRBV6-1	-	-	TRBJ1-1	CASRQTGNTEAFF	TGTGCCAGCAGGCAGACAGGGAACACTGAAGCTTTCTTT
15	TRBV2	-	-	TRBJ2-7	CASRETGWGSYEQYF	TGTGCCAGCAGAGAGACGGGGTGGGGTTCCTACGAGCAGTACTTC
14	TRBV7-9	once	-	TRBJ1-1	CASSLGQTNTEAFF	TGTGCCAGCAGCCTAGGACAGACGAACACTGAAGCTTTCTTT
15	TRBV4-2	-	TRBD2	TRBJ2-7	CASSPDGGRAYEQYF	TGTGCCAGCAGCCCCGATGGGGGGAGGGCCTACGAGCAGTACTTC
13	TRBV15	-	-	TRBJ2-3	CATSGRLADTQYF	TGTGCCACCAGCGGGAGGTTGGCAGATACGCAGTATTTT
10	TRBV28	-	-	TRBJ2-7	CARNASEQYF	TGTGCCAGAAACGCGAGCGAGCAGTACTTC
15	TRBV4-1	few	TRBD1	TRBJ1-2	CASSQAPGQGRSYTF	TGCGCCAGCAGCCAGGCGCCCGGACAGGGTAGAAGCTACACCTTC
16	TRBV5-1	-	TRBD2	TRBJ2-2	CASSLAAGGLSGELFF	TGCGCCAGCAGCTTGGCGGCGGGAGGGCTATCCGGGGAGCTGTTTTTT
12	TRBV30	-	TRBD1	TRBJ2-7	CAWSEQGYEQYF	TGTGCCTGGAGCGAACAGGGGTACGAGCAGTACTTC
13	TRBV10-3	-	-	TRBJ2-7	CAISSGGDYEQYF	TGTGCCATCAGTTCCGGGGGAGACTACGAGCAGTACTTC
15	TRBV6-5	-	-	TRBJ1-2	CASRPGSTVNYGYTF	TGTGCCAGCAGACCTGGGTCGACAGTTAACTATGGCTACACCTTC
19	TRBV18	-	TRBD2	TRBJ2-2	CASSPTGLAAPVRTGELFF	TGTGCCAGCTCACCAACCGGACTAGCGGCCCCTGTACGCACCGGGGAGCTGTTTTTT
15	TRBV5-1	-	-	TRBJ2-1	CASSLAARLGDEQFF	TGCGCCAGCAGCTTGGCTGCCCGGCTCGGAGATGAGCAGTTCTTC
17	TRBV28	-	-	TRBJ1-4	CASSFHFRTRSREKLFF	TGTGCCAGCAGTTTTCACTTTAGGACCCGGTCGAGAGAAAAACTGTTTTTT
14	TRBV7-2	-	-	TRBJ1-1	CASSLGPGKTEAFF	TGTGCCAGCAGCTTAGGACCAGGGAAAACTGAAGCTTTCTTT
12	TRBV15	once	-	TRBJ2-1	CVTSRVGGEQFF	TGTGTCACCAGCAGAGTAGGGGGTGAGCAGTTCTTC
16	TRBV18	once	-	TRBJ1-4	CASSQGPGAANEKLFF	TGTGCCAGCTCACAGGGACCGGGTGCGGCTAATGAAAAACTGTTTTTT
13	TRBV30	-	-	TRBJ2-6	CAWRQAGANVLTF	TGTGCCTGGAGACAGGCCGGGGCCAACGTCCTGACTTTC
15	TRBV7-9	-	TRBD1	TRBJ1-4	CASSPRGGTNEKLFF	TGTGCCAGCAGCCCCAGGGGGGGAACTAATGAAAAACTGTTTTTT
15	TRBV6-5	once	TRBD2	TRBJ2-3	CASSYSGSGADTQYF	TGTGCCAGCAGTTACAGCGGGAGTGGCGCAGATACGCAGTATTTT
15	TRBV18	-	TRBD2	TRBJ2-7	CASSPPGVAGGRKYF	TGTGCCAGCTCACCACCTGGGGTAGCGGGAGGGCGAAAGTACTTC